These 24 T cell receptor beta chains originate from one sample sequenced in a study of cytomegalovirus exposure and HLA in healthy donors. The PCR was carried out with 60 Vbeta primers and 13 Jbeta primers. TCRdb's copy holds only in-frame clones and misses some; the assay was immunoSEQ multiplex PCR. Of more than 150,000 clones in the sample, 76% were seen once. Material for sequencing was PBMCs. These TCRs come from a man between 18 and 29 years old in good health and CMV-seronegative.

The count of this clone is one. The genes are TRBV28 and TRBJ1-1; D gene unclear. This CDR3 has 13 residues. Germline values: CDR1 MDHEN, CDR2 SYDVKM. V shed 2 bases and J shed 4 bases, with 8 bases lying between them. CDR3 in DNA: TGTGCCAGCAGTTTACTGTCGGTCACTGAAGCTTTCTTT. Translated: CASSLLSVTEAFF.

The rearrangement links TRBV5-1 to TRBJ2-7; 7 positions agree with TRBD2. The CDR3 is 15 residues long. Germline-derived CDR1 and CDR2 are SGHRS and YFSETQ. V was pared by 1 base and J by 5 bases, with 9 bases of the junction left unmatched. The CDR3 region has the DNA TGCGCCAGCAGCTTGATCTGGGAGGGTGGCGACGAGCAGTACTTC. Protein product: CASSLIWEGGDEQYF.

The genes are TRBV5-1 and TRBJ2-5; TRBD2 aligns across 10 bases. CDR1 SGHRS and CDR2 YFSETQ come from the germline V gene. This CDR3 has 15 residues. Unmatched junction bases numbered 3, after V lost 0 bases and J lost 4 bases. DNA of the CDR3: TGCGCCAGCAGCTTGGCTAGCGGGAGAACAGAGACCCAGTACTTC. Translated, it gives CASSLASGRTETQYF.

In the case of this clone: This is likely a read error, given that the CDR3 carries no conserved phenylalanine or tryptophan at its end. The genes are TRBV25-1 and TRBJ1-1, with a tentative D call TRBD1 (6 bases). V was clipped by 3 bases and J by 4 bases, with 12 bases between them. Germline V gives CDR1 MGHDK, CDR2 SYGVNS. The CDR3 totals 14 residues. The CDR3 DNA reads TGTGCCAGCAGTGACCCGAGGGGGAGCACTGAAGCTTTCCTT. Translated, it gives CASSDPRGSTEAFL.

For the CDR3, the DNA is TGTGCCAGCAGCTCCGGGACAGGGAATGAGCAGTTCTTC. Its translation: CASSSGTGNEQFF. The J gene is TRBJ2-1, the V gene TRBV7-3; 9 bases fit TRBD1. Germline V gene data show CDR1 as SGHTA and CDR2 as FQGTGA. Germline trimming cut 4 bases from V and 7 bases from J; bases unmatched to any gene: 2. The length of the CDR3 is 13 residues.

The chain links TRBV19 to TRBJ1-5, with a weak D call TRBD1 (6 bases). The V gene lost 0 bases and the J gene lost 9 bases, with 12 bases spanning the gap. The CDR3 covers 14 residues. Germline CDR1 LNHDA, CDR2 SQIVND (reference sequence). CDR3 sequence: CASSIDRGTPPQHF. CDR3 coding DNA: TGTGCCAGTAGTATAGATAGGGGGACACCGCCCCAGCATTTT. Full variable domain (missing parts from reference TRBV19 and TRBJ1-5): DGGITQSPKYLFRKEGQNVTLSCEQNLNHDAMYWYRQDPGQGLRLIYYSQIVNDFQKGDIAEGYSVSREKKESFPLTVTSAQKNPTAFYLCASSIDRGTPPQHFGDGTRLSIL.

The chain uses TRBV14 and TRBJ2-4; D is perhaps TRBD2 (6 bases). Germline assignment: CDR1 SGHDN and CDR2 FVKESK. The CDR3 consists of 14 residues. V was cut by 1 base and J by 6 bases, with 10 bases left in between. The CDR3 loop reads CASSQAFGGNIQYF. CDR3 coding DNA: TGTGCCAGCAGCCAAGCCTTCGGGGGAAACATTCAGTACTTC.

The chain links TRBV5-6 to TRBJ2-3; D is unresolved. V dropped 1 base and J dropped 1 base, with 4 bases sitting between them. The CDR3 has 13 amino acids. Germline assignment: CDR1 SGHDT and CDR2 YYEEEE. The CDR3 is CASSLTGTDTQYF. The CDR3 nucleotides are TGTGCCAGCAGCTTGACGGGCACAGATACGCAGTATTTT.

The V call is TRBV4-1, the J call TRBJ2-7, with D perhaps matching TRBD2 (5 bases). Germline V gene lookup returns CDR1 MGHRA and CDR2 YSYEKL. This CDR3 is built from 16 residues. V gave up 5 bases and J gave up 5 bases, with 22 bases separating them. The CDR3: CASSSESGRDRHEQYF. As DNA, the CDR3 is TGCGCCAGCAGCTCCGAAAGCGGTCGGGATCGGCACGAGCAGTACTTC.

This clone came up a few times. The chain links TRBV7-3 to TRBJ2-3, with a weak D call TRBD2 (6 bases). From germline, CDR1 is SGHTA and CDR2 FQGTGA. The V and J ends lost 5 bases and 6 bases respectively, with 15 bases between them. This CDR3 region has 14 residues. CDR3 protein: CASSRVGGGDTQYF. Here the CDR3 DNA reads TGTGCCAGCAGCCGAGTCGGAGGAGGGGATACGCAGTATTTT.

The chain has TRBV5-1 and TRBJ2-3; perhaps TRBD2 as D (5 bases). The CDR3 spans 14 residues. Germline CDR1 and CDR2: SGHRS and YFSETQ. Between the trimmed V and J ends, which lost 2 bases and 4 bases, there was a span of 11 bases. Here the CDR3 reads CASSFMRDSDTQYF. The CDR3 nucleotides read TGCGCCAGCAGCTTCATGAGGGATTCAGATACGCAGTATTTT. The whole variable domain, remainder taken from reference TRBV5-1 and TRBJ2-3, is KAGVTQTPRYLIKTRGQQVTLSCSPISGHRSVSWYQQTPGQGLQFLFEYFSETQRNKGNFPGRFSGRQFSNSRSEMNVSTLELGDSALYLCASSFMRDSDTQYFGPGTRLTVL.

In nucleotides, the CDR3 is TGTGCCAGCCGTCTCAGCACAGATACGCAGTATTTT. Encoded protein: CASRLSTDTQYF. The chain recombines TRBV7-8 with TRBJ2-3; D gene ambiguous. Deletions cut 8 bases from V and 0 bases from J, with 6 bases between. Germline V gene sequence: CDR1 SGHVS, CDR2 FQNEAQ. The CDR3 length is 12 residues.

The gene calls are TRBV7-9 and TRBJ2-1, with a tentative D call TRBD1 (6 bases). The germline V and J ends were trimmed by 1 base and 5 bases, with 18 bases remaining between them. There are 17 residues in the CDR3. Germline V lookup: CDR1 SEHNR, CDR2 FQNEAQ (reference sequence). The CDR3: CASSLEPAGVGHNEQFF. CDR3 in DNA: TGTGCCAGCAGCTTAGAACCCGCAGGGGTAGGACACAATGAGCAGTTCTTC.

Only one count was recorded for this clone. The chain links TRBV2 to TRBJ1-1; D is perhaps TRBD1 (5 bases). The germline V gene encodes CDR1 SNHLY and CDR2 FYNNEI. V gave up 6 bases and J gave up 7 bases, with 24 bases separating them. This CDR3 is built from 16 residues. CDR3 sequence (DNA): TGTGCCAGCAGGGGGGGACCCGGGACGGACAACCATGAAGCTTTCTTT. Protein: CASRGGPGTDNHEAFF.

The chain has TRBV19 and TRBJ1-2; D uncertain. The CDR3 length is 14 residues. The V and J ends lost 5 bases and 1 base respectively, with 11 bases between them. Germline lookup yields CDR1 LNHDA and CDR2 SQIVND (reference sequence). The CDR3 protein is CASSPEPRNYGYTF. The CDR3 coding sequence is TGTGCCAGTAGTCCCGAGCCCCGTAACTATGGCTACACCTTC.

This clone has just a few counts. V gene TRBV19 combines with J gene TRBJ2-2, with 8 positions matching TRBD1. The germline CDR1 and CDR2 sequences are LNHDA and SQIVND (reference sequence). V dropped 1 base and J dropped 5; count of bases not matched to a gene: 9. This CDR3 is 17 amino acids long. The CDR3 bases are TGTGCCAGTAGTATAGGAATCAGGGGGCAAGGAACCGGGGAGCTGTTTTTT. It specifies CASSIGIRGQGTGELFF.

The J gene is TRBJ1-1, the V gene TRBV18, with D unresolved. Trimming stripped 6 bases from V and 2 bases from J, with 7 bases between. Germline assignment: CDR1 KGHSH and CDR2 LQKENI. CDR3 length: 12 residues. The CDR3 nucleotides are TGTGCCAGCTCCTCAGGAAACACTGAAGCTTTCTTT. Protein: CASSSGNTEAFF.

The chain recombines TRBV10-2 with TRBJ1-2; TRBD1 might be the D (6 bases). V dropped 3 bases and J dropped 8 bases, with 10 bases sitting between them. This CDR3 comprises 12 residues. The germline CDR1 and CDR2 sequences are WSHSY and SAAADI. The CDR3 region is CASSEFGGGYTF. CDR3 DNA: TGCGCCAGCAGTGAATTTGGGGGCGGCTACACCTTC.

The V call is TRBV7-9, the J call TRBJ1-2, with D possibly TRBD1 on 5 matching bases. The length of the CDR3 is 15 residues. Germline CDR1 is SEHNR and CDR2 is FQNEAQ (reference sequence). Trimming removed 5 bases from V and 4 bases from J, with 17 bases in between. CDR3 in DNA: TGTGCCAGCAGCCTCCGTGGCGGCGGGGGCTATGGCTACACCTTC. Translation gives CASSLRGGGGYGYTF.

In its sample, this clone was seen once. The chain has TRBV12-5 and TRBJ2-1, with TRBD1 matching 9 bases. Germline V lookup: CDR1 LGHNT, CDR2 FRNRAP. The CDR3 length is 17 residues. V gave up 6 bases and J gave up 6 bases; unmatched junction bases: 15. In DNA form, the CDR3 reads TGTGCTAGTGGCCGGACACAGGGGGCGCAGGTTGTCAATGAGCAGTTCTTC. Translation: CASGRTQGAQVVNEQFF.

The rearrangement links TRBV5-1 to TRBJ1-4; 7 nucleotides line up with TRBD1. Germline V lookup: CDR1 SGHRS, CDR2 YFSETQ. V gave up 4 bases and J gave up 8 bases; unmatched junction bases: 8. The CDR3 is 14 residues long. The CDR3 sequence is CASSPRGLREKLFF. The CDR3 nucleotides read TGCGCCAGCAGCCCGAGGGGGCTACGGGAAAAACTGTTTTTT.

The chain combines TRBV6-1 with TRBJ2-7; TRBD2 matches at 7 bases. From germline, CDR1 is MNHNS and CDR2 SASEGT. Trimming took 0 bases from V and 2 from J; bases not matched to a gene: 1. CDR3 length: 14 residues. For the CDR3, the DNA is TGTGCCAGCAGTGAAGCGGGAGGGACCTACGAGCAGTACTTC. Its translation is CASSEAGGTYEQYF.

CDR3 nucleotides: TGCAGCTTTCGGACAGGGGAGGACACTGAAGCTTTCTTT. Translating it yields CSFRTGEDTEAFF. The genes are TRBV29-1 and TRBJ1-1; TRBD1 matches 9 bases. Germline V gene lookup returns CDR1 SQVTM and CDR2 ANQGSEA. This CDR3 is built from 13 residues. V lost 8 bases and J lost 3; bases outside the gene matches: 7. The complete variable domain, with remaining parts taken from reference TRBV29-1 and TRBJ1-1, reads SAVISQKPSRDICQRGTSLTIQCQVDSQVTMMFWYRQQPGQSLTLIATANQGSEATYESGFVIDKFPISRPNLTFSTLTVSNMSPEDSSIYLCSFRTGEDTEAFFGQGTRLTVV.

The chain combines TRBV18 with TRBJ2-5; 11 positions match TRBD2. Germline V gene sequence: CDR1 KGHSH, CDR2 LQKENI. V shed 3 bases and J 1 base; nucleotides not matched to a gene: 7. This CDR3 comprises 17 residues. The CDR3 nucleotides read TGTGCCAGCTCACCTTTGGGACTAGCGGCCTTCCAAGAGACCCAGTACTTC. Amino acids: CASSPLGLAAFQETQYF.